This TCR beta chain was sequenced in a study of OX40 agonist ivuxolimab in advanced cancers. About the investigation overall: Ivuxolimab, which targeted the costimulatory receptor OX40 (CD134), was an agonistic, fully human IgG2 monoclonal antibody. The paper reports the monotherapy dose-escalation portion (N of about 54 patients) of the phase I ivuxolimab trial. In the dose-escalation cohort, 65% to 85% of patients were male, and the mean age was around 65 years with a range of roughly 23 to 90. Peripheral TCRbeta sequencing aimed to test whether ivuxolimab altered TCR sequence diversity and caused clonal T-cell expansion. Intravenous ivuxolimab was administered to patients every 2 weeks at six dose levels: 0.01, 0.1, 0.3, 1.5, 3 and 10 mg/kg. Patients were allowed to have had prior anti-PD-1, anti-PD-L1 or anti-CTLA-4 therapy, and 40% of the dose-escalation patients had previously received checkpoint inhibitors. Partial responses occurred in three dose-escalation patients, of whom one had hepatocellular carcinoma and two had cutaneous melanoma. Of the roughly 51 patients in dose escalation, 19 had hepatocellular carcinoma, roughly 15 had melanoma, 9 had renal cell carcinoma and 9 had head and neck cancer.

Genomic DNA was extracted from sorted cells for sequencing of the TCRbeta CDR3 region. The immunoSEQ Assay was used for sequencing of TCRbeta CDR3 regions. TCRdb carries this immuneACCESS record with in-frame sequences only. Its versions omit some clonotypes, under half of them owing to an unresolved V gene in the studies checked, with the rest unexplained. This sample has approximately 12,000 clones in its table, and approximately 87% of those were observed once. The ten largest clonotypes hold approximately 25% of the sample. The research as a whole found: Low levels of normalized T-cell clonal expansion were also seen in some patients who did not respond. Antigen specificity was not determined for the clonally expanded peripheral T cells. At doses from 0.1 to 3.0 mg/kg, clonal expansion was seen in both CD4+ and CD8+ blood T cells between baseline and week 6. On average, CD8+ T cells showed more expanded clones than CD4+ T cells after ivuxolimab. In partial responders in the 0.1-3.0 mg/kg groups, normalized peripheral clonal expansion was found to be among the lowest, especially among CD8+ T cells.

With regard to this clone: Its recognized antigen is unknown. The input lacks base qualities; no much larger clone sits a single base away.

V is pruned by 5 bases and J by 8 bases, leaving 12 bases of the junction without a gene match. From a lookup of the germline V gene, CDR1 and CDR2 are SGHTA and FQGTGA. The CDR3 numbers 16 residues from cysteine through phenylalanine. CDR3 DNA only is kept here, 48 bases in frame from base 1. Patients with a history of autoimmune disease or receiving systemic immunosuppression were excluded from the trial. Peripheral blood for TCR sequencing was collected from all dose cohorts at baseline, on cycle 4 day 1, and on cycle 7 day 1. Samples were obtained from an open-label, multicenter, first-in-human phase I dose-escalation trial of ivuxolimab. Adults with locally advanced or metastatic head and neck squamous cell, hepatocellular, melanoma or renal cell carcinoma were enrolled in the trial. Before TCR sequencing, CD4+ and CD8+ T cells were separately sorted from peripheral blood.

The sequencing used CD4+ or CD8+ T cells sorted from blood, collected in a trial of the OX40 agonist ivuxolimab. The sequence derives from an adult with an advanced solid tumor such as melanoma, head and neck, liver or kidney cancer. Recombination joined TRBV7-3 with TRBJ2-1; TRBD1 matches 10 bases in the middle. The nucleotide sequence reads TGTGCCAGCAGCCTAATGGGGGCCGGGACAGGGGATGAGCAGTTCTTC. Its product reads: CASSLMGAGTGDEQFF.